This T cell receptor (beta chain) stems from a study of CD8+CD57+ T cells in acquired aplastic anemia. Template material for TCR beta VDJ and CDR3 profiling consisted of genomic DNA. TCRdb recomputed calls from the reads with MiXCR, one row per CDR3 protein. This sample carries 180,000 or so distinct CDR3 sequences, around 45% of them seen once, and the ten largest clones take approximately 2.9%. The V and J ends lost 3 bases and 6 bases respectively, with 12 bases between them. CDR3 length: 13 amino acids. Germline V gene data show CDR1 as DFQATT and CDR2 as SNEGSKA (reference sequence). Sequencing used sorted CD4+, CD8+, or CD8+CD57+ T cells (not recorded which) from PBMCs. This sequence joins TRBV20-1 and TRBJ1-5; tentatively, D is TRBD1 (5 bases). The receptor was derived from a human donor in good health. The CDR3 DNA reads TGCAGTGCTAGGGGCAGGGTCGGTCAGCCCCAGCATTTT. This translates into CSARGRVGQPQHF.